Given below is one T cell receptor (beta chain) in context. Germline V gene data show CDR1 as MNHEY and CDR2 as SVGAGI. The V gene lost 7 bases and the J gene lost 7 bases, with 14 bases spanning the gap. The length of the CDR3 is 14 residues. This specimen belongs to a study of blood T cell repertoires in COVID-19. For the study at large: The United States, Italy and Spain supplied acute and convalescent COVID-19 samples.

Only in-frame clones appear in the TCRdb table, and some are missing; sequencing was by immunoSEQ multiplex PCR. The sample includes 200,000 to 250,000 clones, around 85% of them seen just once. The sequenced sample was peripheral blood. The sequence was obtained from a man older than 75 with acute or convalescent COVID-19. The rearrangement uses TRBV6-5 and TRBJ1-6, with a weak D call TRBD1 (6 bases). Written as DNA, the CDR3 is TGTGCCAGCAAGTCCACAGGGCTCAATTCACCCCTCCACTTT. Amino acid sequence: CASKSTGLNSPLHF.